Sequencing of this TCR beta chain was carried out in a study of T-cell reconstitution after alpha-beta-depleted transplantation in children. Germline-derived CDR1 and CDR2 are DFQATT and SNEGSKA (reference sequence). This CDR3 is built from 13 residues. The V end was cut by 6 bases, the J end by 3 bases, with 13 bases between. This clonotype was seen at least ten times. For TCRbeta, the library was prepared with unique molecular identifiers. Using its own MiXCR run on the PCR reads, TCRdb lists one record per CDR3 protein. The sample lists approximately 640,000 distinct CDR3 sequences, 15% to 20% occurring once.

The TCR comes from a human donor who donated a stem cell graft to a child with acute myeloid leukemia. Sequenced here: PBMCs from the stem cell graft donor, sampled from the stem cell graft. The chain has TRBV20-1 and TRBJ2-3, with D maybe TRBD2 (5 bases). Here the CDR3 DNA reads TGCAGTGCAACCTACCGGACTACAGATACGCAGTATTTT. Protein product: CSATYRTTDTQYF.